Listed below are T cell receptor beta chains from one sample, sequenced in a study of cytomegalovirus exposure and HLA in healthy donors. Here immunoSEQ multiplex PCR was the method, and the copy in TCRdb shows in-frame clones only, minus some. Found here are approximately 110,000 clones, more than 9.5% of them singletons; the top ten hold roughly 15%. The sample comprised PBMCs. These receptor sequences come from a man aged 35 to 55 in good health and CMV-seropositive. Each CDR3 is given with its conserved first and last residue. The order of the fields is D gene, clone size, V gene, J gene, CDR3 length, CDR3 DNA, CDR3 protein. The D gene is left open where the match is weak. Clone size, where shown, is once, few, many, or a class for clones that have expanded.

.	few	TRBV7-8	TRBJ2-5	14	TGTGCCAGCAGCTTAGGCGAAGGAGAAGAGACCCAGTACTTC	CASSLGEGEETQYF
.	.	TRBV6-1	TRBJ2-5	14	TGTGCCAGCAGAGGATCAGGTTATCAAGAGACCCAGTACTTC	CASRGSGYQETQYF
.	.	TRBV5-1	TRBJ1-1	12	TGCGCCAGCAGCCCCATGGGGGGGGAAGCTTTCTTT	CASSPMGGEAFF
TRBD1	few	TRBV9	TRBJ1-4	16	TGTGCCAGCAGCGCCGGGGACAGGGCAACTAATGAAAAACTGTTTTTT	CASSAGDRATNEKLFF
TRBD2	.	TRBV7-6	TRBJ2-3	15	TGTGCCAGCAGCCTAGATAGCGGGAGTACAGATACGCAGTATTTT	CASSLDSGSTDTQYF
.	few	TRBV11-2	TRBJ2-1	15	TGTGCCAGCAGCTGGCGGGGCTGGGGATACAATGAGCAGTTCTTC	CASSWRGWGYNEQFF
.	.	TRBV30	TRBJ1-4	13	TGTGCCTGGGGGCCCCGGCAGAATGAAAAACTGTTTTTT	CAWGPRQNEKLFF
TRBD1	few	TRBV18	TRBJ2-7	14	TGTGCCAGCTCGTTGACAGGGGGCATCTACGAGCAGTACTTC	CASSLTGGIYEQYF
TRBD2	.	TRBV15	TRBJ2-3	16	TGTGCCACCAGCAGACCTAGCGGGATCGGCACAGATACGCAGTATTTT	CATSRPSGIGTDTQYF
TRBD2	.	TRBV5-1	TRBJ2-7	15	TGCGCCAGCAGCTTGGTAGCGGGAGGGGAGGAGGAGCAGTACTTC	CASSLVAGGEEEQYF
TRBD1	.	TRBV30	TRBJ2-6	12	TGTGCCTGGAGTGGACAGGGACACGTCCTGACTTTC	CAWSGQGHVLTF
.	many	TRBV29-1	TRBJ2-6	16	TGCAGCGTTGGTAATTTGTGGCCACCTGGGGCAAACGTCATGACTTTC	CSVGNLWPPGANVMTF
TRBD1	few	TRBV5-5	TRBJ2-2	15	TGTGCCAGCAGCTCTCTGACAGGGGGCACCGGGGAGCTGTTTTTT	CASSSLTGGTGELFF
.	.	TRBV6-1	TRBJ2-5	11	TGTGCCTCCGGGGGAGAAGAGACCCAGTACTTC	CASGGEETQYF
.	.	TRBV2	TRBJ1-3	14	TGTGCCAGCAGTGATCGGGGTACTGGAAACACCATATATTTT	CASSDRGTGNTIYF
TRBD1	few	TRBV18	TRBJ2-3	15	TGTGCCAGCTCCCGGGACAGGAGAGGCACAGATACGCAGTATTTT	CASSRDRRGTDTQYF
TRBD2	few	TRBV7-2	TRBJ2-1	17	TGTGCCAGCAGCTTAAGATATAGGGGACTAGCGAACAATGAGCAGTTCTTC	CASSLRYRGLANNEQFF
.	few	TRBV5-1	TRBJ1-1	16	TGCGCCAGCAGCTTGAACCCTGGGGGCTCGAACACTGAAGCTTTCTTT	CASSLNPGGSNTEAFF
.	few	TRBV6-5	TRBJ2-5	13	TGTGCCAGCTCCGGGAATCAACGGGAGACCCAGTACTTC	CASSGNQRETQYF
TRBD1	.	TRBV16	TRBJ2-7	14	TGTGCCAGCAGCCACCTGGGACAGGCTCACGAGCAGTACTTC	CASSHLGQAHEQYF
.	.	TRBV5-5	TRBJ1-4	15	TGTGCCAGCAGCTTGGAGAGGGGGTCGAATGAAAAACTGTTTTTT	CASSLERGSNEKLFF
.	.	TRBV5-6	TRBJ2-7	13	TGTGCCAGCGGTTACCTAAGCTCCTACGAGCAGTACTTC	CASGYLSSYEQYF
TRBD1	few	TRBV4-1	TRBJ1-1	15	TGCGCCAGCAGCCCGGGACAGCGGCAGAACACTGAAGCTTTCTTT	CASSPGQRQNTEAFF
.	.	TRBV7-6	TRBJ2-2	15	TGTGCCAGCAGCTTATCACAGCTGAACACCGGGGAGCTGTTTTTT	CASSLSQLNTGELFF
TRBD1	few	TRBV7-3	TRBJ2-2	15	TGTGCCAGCAGCTCCGGGACAGGGGCCCCCGGGGAGCTGTTTTTT	CASSSGTGAPGELFF
.	.	TRBV19	TRBJ2-4	15	TGTGCCAGTAGGCGGGGCCAGCACGCTAAAAACATTCAGTACTTC	CASRRGQHAKNIQYF
.	few	TRBV11-2	TRBJ2-7	15	TGTGCCAGCAGCTTAGAAGGTCCAATCGCGGGGGAGCAGTACTTC	CASSLEGPIAGEQYF
.	few	TRBV6-4	TRBJ2-2	14	TGTGCCAGCAGTGAAGCAGGGGTCACCGGGGAGCTGTTTTTT	CASSEAGVTGELFF
TRBD1	few	TRBV28	TRBJ1-5	14	TGTGCCAGCAGTTTACAGGGGGTTTCTCAGCCCCAGCATTTT	CASSLQGVSQPQHF
.	.	TRBV6-9	TRBJ1-5	19	TGTGCCAGCATTCTTAACGTCAAGATCTTGAGGGATAGCAATCAGCCCCAGCATTTT	CASILNVKILRDSNQPQHF
.	.	TRBV7-2	TRBJ2-1	13	TGTGCCAGCAGCTCCCCGGGAACACTTGACCAGTTCTTC	CASSSPGTLDQFF
.	.	TRBV5-1	TRBJ2-1	14	TGCGCCAGCAGCCCCCAGAGAGGGAGGAATGAGCAGTTCTTC	CASSPQRGRNEQFF
TRBD1	.	TRBV7-8	TRBJ1-1	16	TGTGCCAGCAGTAAGGTGGGACAGCTAGAGAACACTGAAGCTTTCTTT	CASSKVGQLENTEAFF
.	.	TRBV7-6	TRBJ2-7	15	TGTGCCAGCAGCCGATCCGGGGTTAACTCCTACGAGCAGTACTTC	CASSRSGVNSYEQYF
.	.	TRBV5-4	TRBJ2-5	14	TGTGCCAGCAGCTTGGTGAGGGAGCCGGGGACCCAGTACTTC	CASSLVREPGTQYF
TRBD1	.	TRBV13	TRBJ2-3	16	TGTGCCAGCAGCCCCGACCGGGACAGGGGGCGAGATACGCAGTATTTT	CASSPDRDRGRDTQYF
.	.	TRBV9	TRBJ2-1	19	TGTGCCAGCAGCGGACCACAGGGCGTCCGCCCAGAATCCTACAATGAGCAGTTCTTC	CASSGPQGVRPESYNEQFF
.	once	TRBV19	TRBJ2-5	14	TGTGCCAGTAGTATTCGGCGGCCTCCGGGGACCCAGTACTTC	CASSIRRPPGTQYF
TRBD1	few	TRBV5-1	TRBJ1-3	16	TGCGCCAGCAGCCCTTCCGGGACAGGCTCTGGAAACACCATATATTTT	CASSPSGTGSGNTIYF
.	few	TRBV19	TRBJ1-4	14	TGTGCCAGTAGTATACAGGGAAATGGTGAAAAACTGTTTTTT	CASSIQGNGEKLFF
.	.	TRBV7-9	TRBJ2-5	13	TGTGCCAGCAGCTTAGAGAGCCAAGAGACCCAGTACTTC	CASSLESQETQYF
TRBD1	few	TRBV5-1	TRBJ2-7	14	TGCGCCAGCAGCAAAGACAGGGGGATAAACGAGCAGTACTTC	CASSKDRGINEQYF
TRBD1	few	TRBV6-5	TRBJ1-5	15	TGTGCCAGTCGTAGGGACAGCTATAGCAATCAGCCCCAGCATTTT	CASRRDSYSNQPQHF
TRBD1	few	TRBV27	TRBJ2-2	15	TGTGCCAGCAGTTCACAGGGGCCTTTCACCGGGGAGCTGTTTTTT	CASSSQGPFTGELFF
TRBD2	few	TRBV6-5	TRBJ2-7	16	TGTGCCAGCAGTTCCCTCCGGGAGGGGGACCTCTACGAGCAGTACTTC	CASSSLREGDLYEQYF
TRBD2	few	TRBV6-5	TRBJ2-7	15	TGTGCCAGCAGGCGGGGCGCGGGAGGGAGCTACGAGCAGTACTTC	CASRRGAGGSYEQYF
.	few	TRBV19	TRBJ1-4	14	TGTGCCAGTAGTAGGGGCGGACCAAATGAAAAACTGTTTTTT	CASSRGGPNEKLFF
.	.	TRBV19	TRBJ2-7	15	TGTGCCAGTAGTATGGGTCGGGAAAGCGGATACGAGCAGTACTTC	CASSMGRESGYEQYF
.	.	TRBV25-1	TRBJ2-7	15	TGTGCCAGCAGTGATTACAACGGCGCGGTCTACGAGCAGTACTTC	CASSDYNGAVYEQYF
.	.	TRBV19	TRBJ1-2	13	TGTGCCAGTAGTGCGGGGTTGGACTATGGCTACACCTTC	CASSAGLDYGYTF
TRBD1	.	TRBV4-1	TRBJ2-1	16	TGCGCCAGCAGCCCAACGCCATCCCCCGGAACAGGGGCTCCGTTCTTC	CASSPTPSPGTGAPFF
TRBD2	.	TRBV7-2	TRBJ2-3	14	TGTGCCAGCAGCTCGGGACTAGCGCGAGATACGCAGTATTTT	CASSSGLARDTQYF
.	.	TRBV7-8	TRBJ1-1	15	TGTGCCAGCAGCTTAGCATCTCAGGCGAACACTGAAGCTTTCTTT	CASSLASQANTEAFF
.	many	TRBV2	TRBJ1-3	14	TGTGCCAGCGCGGTAGGGGGGGCAGGAAACACCATATATTTT	CASAVGGAGNTIYF